This T cell receptor (beta chain) was sequenced for a study of shared clonotypes between healthy human individuals. Germline CDR1 and CDR2: SEHNR and FQNEAQ (reference sequence). The CDR3 spans 13 residues. V was pared by 5 bases and J by 6 bases, with 14 bases between. Using immunoSEQ multiplex PCR, the repertoire was profiled, and TCRdb retains in-frame clones only, with some absent. The repertoire holds about 1.1 million clones, about 80% seen once, with about 0.94% in the top ten. The clonotype originates from a man aged 18-30 years in good health. Some clones in this sample may be carry-over from other donors' samples. The rearrangement uses TRBV7-9 and TRBJ2-7; D may be TRBD2 (5 bases). Sequenced input: memory CD4+ T cells from PBMCs. Subset reported: CD45RA-negative fraction. The CDR3 here is CASSTQLDGEQYF. CDR3 bases: TGTGCCAGCAGCACGCAACTAGACGGCGAGCAGTACTTC.